This T cell receptor (beta chain) was retrieved from a study of CD8 T cells in Susac syndrome. A quantity of about 0.45 to 1 ug RNA underwent reverse transcription using random hexamers. Amplification of TCR beta CDR3 by immunoSEQ multiplex PCR spanned 54 Vbeta and 13 Jbeta. Each CDR3 protein is one row after TCRdb ran MiXCR on the immunoSEQ multiplex PCR reads. The data hold more than 65,000 distinct CDR3 sequences, with roughly 94% observed a single time. The authors carried out high-throughput sequencing of TCR beta. They applied it to CD8+ and CD4+ T cells obtained from blood. The study used healthy donors as controls matched for age and sex. Purification of the CD8+ and CD4+ T cells relied on negative isolation, and TEMRA cells underwent FACS enrichment. The V segment lost 0 bases and the J segment 6 bases; nucleotides outside the gene matches: 8. The CDR3 totals 16 residues. Germline loops: CDR1 DFQATT, CDR2 SNEGSKA (reference sequence).

The sequenced sample was CD8+ T cells from PBMCs. The TCR sequence derives from a human donor in good health. The rearrangement joins TRBV20-1 to TRBJ2-7; 13 nucleotides line up with TRBD2. The CDR3 spells CSARDTSGGARSEQYF. The CDR3 DNA follows: TGCAGTGCTAGAGATACTAGCGGGGGGGCAAGATCCGAGCAGTACTTC.